This T cell receptor beta chain was documented in a study of blood T cells in healthy people across ages. Isolated PBMCs totaled at least 7 million in each sample. This clonotype was observed a handful of times. Using a J-beta primer mix together with a sample-barcoded 5' primer, a second PCR was run for about 7 to 12 cycles. TCRdb ran MiXCR on the 5' RACE reads and lists one entry per CDR3 protein. The data hold under 1 million distinct CDR3 sequences, with approximately 48% observed a single time. This sequence originates from a man in his sixties in good health. Sequenced sample: blood.

Here the CDR3 reads CASSQGTPGGQPQHF. CDR3 bases: TGTGCCAGCAGCCAAGGGACCCCCGGGGGGCAGCCCCAGCATTTT. The chain uses TRBV3-1 and TRBJ1-5; a weak D match, TRBD1 (5 bases). In germline, CDR1 is LGHDT, CDR2 YNNKEL (reference sequence). The V end lost 1 base, the J end lost 7 bases, and 14 bases lay between the germline ends. The CDR3 spans 15 residues.